The 5 T cell receptor beta chains presented below share a single source sample, sequenced in a study of response to subunit inactivated influenza vaccine. In TCRdb, the RT-PCR reads were re-called with MiXCR into one record per CDR3 protein. The sample holds roughly 650,000 distinct CDR3 sequences, about a sixth seen once. Sample: PBMCs from blood, taken 12 days after vaccination. These receptors originate from a man aged 50-59 years who received an inactivated influenza vaccine.

The sample holds a few counts of this clonotype. The chain joins TRBV29-1 to TRBJ2-7, with D unresolved. V was shortened by 5 bases and J by 0 bases, with 5 bases between the two germline ends. The length of the CDR3 is 11 residues. CDR1 SQVTM and CDR2 ANQGSEA come from the germline V gene. The CDR3, as DNA: TGCAGCGTTAAAGCCTCCTACGAGCAGTACTTC. Amino acid sequence: CSVKASYEQYF.

This clonotype was counted a few times. V is TRBV4-3 and J is TRBJ2-3; TRBD1 matches 7 bases. The CDR3 is 16 amino acids. Germline V gene data show CDR1 as LGHNA and CDR2 as YSLEER. Trimming cost V 0 bases and J 8 bases; bases outside gene matches: 11. The CDR3 DNA reads as TGCGCCAGCAGCCAAGATCGGGGACAGTTCCCTGGTACGCAGTATTTT. Translating gives CASSQDRGQFPGTQYF.

The rearrangement links TRBV11-1 to TRBJ2-5, with TRBD1 as a possible D gene (6 bases). The CDR3 is made up of 18 amino acids. CDR1 and CDR2 (germline): SGHAT, FQDESV (reference sequence). With 5 bases removed from V and 2 bases from J, the gap between germline ends came to 24 bases. CDR3 sequence: CASSDGWGQLVGQETQYF. The CDR3 DNA reads as TGTGCCAGCAGCGACGGATGGGGGCAGCTTGTGGGGCAAGAGACCCAGTACTTC.

A few counts support this clonotype. The CDR3 spells CASSKQGRDTGELFF. CDR3 nucleotide sequence: TGTGCCAGCAGCAAACAAGGACGGGACACCGGGGAGCTGTTTTTT. The V call is TRBV5-4, the J call TRBJ2-2; D remains unclear. The length of the CDR3 is 15 residues. Between the trimmed V and J ends, which lost 4 bases and 3 bases, there was a span of 13 bases. Germline CDR1 and CDR2: SGHNT and YYREEE (reference sequence).

Only a few counts were recorded for this clonotype. CDR3 coding DNA: TGTGCCAGCAGCTTAACATGGACTAGCTCCTACGAGCAGTACTTC. It codes for CASSLTWTSSYEQYF. The chain links TRBV7-2 to TRBJ2-7; 7 bases are a match to TRBD2. Losses at the gene ends were 2 bases for V and 0 bases for J; bases not matched to a gene: 4. Germline V lookup: CDR1 SGHTA, CDR2 FQGNSA. The CDR3 contains 15 residues.